Listed here are 21 T cell receptor beta chains from one sample, sequenced in a study of Ad26.COV2.S vaccination and SARS-CoV-2 variants (dated by TCRdb to the early 2020s). Library method: the immunoSEQ multiplex PCR assay. In TCRdb, the immuneACCESS table is reduced to in-frame sequences with V and J assigned. These tables do not hold every clone; where another copy was compared, an unresolved V gene accounts for under half, and the others remain unexplained. The sample data list 200,000 to 300,000 clones, and around 87% of these were observed just once. Approximately 12% of the sample lies in the top ten. The sample's treatment or condition, from its label and the paper: some 19 received Ad26.COV2.S at low or high dose, single or two shots; 5 received placebo; per-sample allocation not given. Repertoires of vaccine and placebo recipients were sequenced from samples taken on day 63 after the first injection.

This specimen was peripheral blood, taken in a trial of Ad26.COV2.S vaccine versus placebo. The source of these receptors is a person between 18 and 59 years old who received the Ad26.COV2.S COVID-19 vaccine or a placebo.

The rearrangement uses TRBV7-9 and TRBJ1-1; D is undetermined. CDR3 size: 15 residues. The ends were cut back, 2 bases at V and 6 bases at J, with 16 bases in the middle. The germline V gene encodes CDR1 SEHNR and CDR2 FQNEAQ (reference sequence). CDR3 coding DNA: TGTGCCAGCAGCTTACAATGGGCGGGAGATCCTGAAGCTTTCTTT. Protein: CASSLQWAGDPEAFF.

This clone showed up just once. The V and J genes are TRBV2 and TRBJ2-3; D possibly corresponds to TRBD2 (6 bases). Trimming left V 6 bases short and J 0 bases short, with 16 bases between. The CDR3 has 16 amino acids. From germline, CDR1 is SNHLY and CDR2 FYNNEI. The CDR3 coding sequence is TGTGCCAGCAGACTAAACTCGGGACTTAGCACAGATACGCAGTATTTT. Protein: CASRLNSGLSTDTQYF.

This chain links TRBV2 with TRBJ2-5, with D possibly called TRBD1 or TRBD2 (5 bases each). Per germline, CDR1 SNHLY and CDR2 FYNNEI. The V and J ends lost 4 bases and 0 bases respectively, with 15 bases between them. This CDR3 is 16 amino acids long. Written as DNA, the CDR3 is TGTGCCAGCAGTGGCCCGGGGCACTTGTACCAAGAGACCCAGTACTTC. Amino acid sequence: CASSGPGHLYQETQYF.

The chain combines TRBV6-5 with TRBJ2-7; D uncertain. The CDR3 loop spans 15 amino acids. The ends were cut back, 2 bases at V and 0 bases at J, with 11 bases in the middle. CDR1 is MNHEY and CDR2 is SVGAGI in the germline V gene. The CDR3 DNA reads TGTGCCAGCAGTTACGGAACTACAGTCTCCTACGAGCAGTACTTC. It specifies CASSYGTTVSYEQYF.

The chain links TRBV28 to TRBJ2-1; the D gene is possibly TRBD2 (6 bases). The CDR3 loop spans 15 amino acids. From germline, CDR1 is MDHEN and CDR2 SYDVKM. V was trimmed by 7 bases and J by 6 bases, leaving 19 bases between them. CDR3 DNA: TGTGCCAGCATCACTGGGTCCATCGGGGGCAATGAGCAGTTCTTC. This gives the protein CASITGSIGGNEQFF.

The CDR3 DNA sequence: TGTGCCAGCAGAGTATGGGACAACAGGGGAGTAGACACTGAAGCTTTCTTT. Protein: CASRVWDNRGVDTEAFF. This rearrangement joins TRBV28 to TRBJ1-1, with 7 positions matching TRBD1. V dropped 6 bases and J dropped 3; count of bases not matched to a gene: 16. The CDR3 runs 17 residues. Germline values: CDR1 MDHEN, CDR2 SYDVKM.

V and J are TRBV5-6 and TRBJ2-7; TRBD1 aligns across 7 bases. The CDR3 has 16 residues. The V and J ends lost 2 bases and 0 bases, in that order; junction bases with no gene match: 8. In germline, CDR1 is SGHDT, CDR2 YYEEEE. The CDR3 spells CASSFRGQSSSYEQYF. The CDR3 coding sequence is TGTGCCAGCAGCTTCCGGGGACAGTCCAGCTCCTACGAGCAGTACTTC.

V usage is TRBV5-1 and J usage is TRBJ1-5; 9 nucleotides align to TRBD1. CDR1 and CDR2 from the germline V gene are SGHRS and YFSETQ. The CDR3 spans 14 residues. V shed 4 bases and J 6 bases; nucleotides not matched to a gene: 5. CDR3 residues: CASSPGQGGQPQHF. In DNA form, the CDR3 reads TGCGCCAGCAGCCCGGGACAGGGAGGTCAGCCCCAGCATTTT.

The chain uses TRBV11-3 and TRBJ2-3; D possibly corresponds to TRBD2 (7 bases). The CDR3 is made up of 14 amino acids. Trimming pared 6 bases from V and 3 bases from J, leaving 13 bases between. Looked up from germline, CDR1 is SGHNT and CDR2 is YENEEA. The CDR3 protein is CASSRGGGTDTQYF. In nucleotides, the CDR3 is TGTGCCAGCAGTAGGGGGGGTGGAACAGATACGCAGTATTTT. Based on the CDR3 plus reference TRBV11-3 and TRBJ2-3, the full variable domain is EAGVVQSPRYKIIEKKQPVAFWCNPISGHNTLYWYLQNLGQGPELLIRYENEEAVDDSQLPKDRFSAERLKGVDSTLKIQPAELGDSAVYLCASSRGGGTDTQYFGPGTRLTVL.

The chain carries TRBV19 and TRBJ2-2; D is undetermined. The CDR3 is 14 residues long. The ends were cut back, 3 bases at V and 4 bases at J, with 9 bases in the middle. The germline CDR1 and CDR2 sequences are LNHDA and SQIVND (reference sequence). The DNA for the CDR3 is TGTGCCAGTAGTATGGGTCGGATCACCGGGGAGCTGTTTTTT. Amino acids: CASSMGRITGELFF.

This clone has only a few counts. V and J are TRBV7-9 and TRBJ2-2; possibly TRBD1 for D (5 bases). There are 14 residues in the CDR3. Germline assignment: CDR1 SEHNR and CDR2 FQNEAQ (reference sequence). V was clipped by 6 bases and J by 2 bases, with 10 bases between them. The CDR3 nucleotides are TGTGCCAGCAGACAGACAGTAAACACCGGGGAGCTGTTTTTT. Translating it yields CASRQTVNTGELFF.

The chain is built from TRBV3-1 (or the pseudogene TRBV3-2) and TRBJ2-6, with 7 bases matching TRBD2. The junction had 10 bases not matched to a gene; V was cut back by 8 bases and J by 0 bases. CDR3 length: 17 residues. The germline gives CDR1 LGHDT, CDR2 YNNKEL (reference sequence). The CDR3 DNA reads TGTGCCAGCCCGGTCCCGGGGGGAATCTCTGGGGCCAACGTCCTGACTTTC. It codes for CASPVPGGISGANVLTF.

The CDR3 loop is CASSRWVGQGDGGYTF. The CDR3 nucleotides are TGTGCCAGCAGTCGCTGGGTGGGGCAGGGGGATGGTGGCTACACCTTC. The V gene is TRBV28, the J gene TRBJ1-2; 7 bases agree with TRBD1. Germline V lookup: CDR1 MDHEN, CDR2 SYDVKM. The CDR3 consists of 16 residues. V shed 5 bases, J shed 7 bases, and the junction held 16 bases outside the gene matches.

The chain couples TRBV24-1 to TRBJ2-5; maybe TRBD2 (5 bases). Per germline, CDR1 KGHDR and CDR2 SFDVKD. This CDR3 contains 12 residues. Trimming removed 2 bases at V and 10 bases at J, with 10 bases between. The CDR3: CATSDSLEGQYF. The CDR3 region has the DNA TGTGCCACCAGTGATTCTCTAGAGGGCCAGTACTTC.

The chain is built from TRBV18 and TRBJ2-7; D unresolved. V lost 3 bases and J lost 7, with 10 bases in between. CDR1 is KGHSH, CDR2 LQKENI, per germline. The CDR3 has 12 amino acids. The CDR3 bases are TGTGCCAGCTCACCCACTGAGAGGGAGCAGTACTTC. It specifies CASSPTEREQYF.

The V and J genes are TRBV7-2 and TRBJ1-2; tentatively, D is TRBD1 (5 bases). V was trimmed by 4 bases and J by 4 bases, leaving 7 bases between them. The CDR3 has 12 residues. Germline V gene sequence: CDR1 SGHTA, CDR2 FQGNSA. CDR3 DNA: TGTGCCAGCAGCTCCGGGGGCTATGGCTACACCTTC. Amino acid sequence: CASSSGGYGYTF.

The genes are TRBV4-3 and TRBJ2-2, with unresolved D. V was clipped by 0 bases and J by 7 bases, with 6 bases between them. CDR3 length: 13 amino acids. CDR1 and CDR2 from the germline V gene are LGHNA and YSLEER. CDR3 protein: CASSQDNFGELFF. Written as DNA, the CDR3 is TGCGCCAGCAGCCAAGATAATTTCGGGGAGCTGTTTTTT.

The chain recombines TRBV7-2 with TRBJ2-7, with TRBD2 identical over 7 bases. Germline V gives CDR1 SGHTA, CDR2 FQGNSA. The CDR3 is made up of 18 amino acids. The V segment lost 5 bases and the J segment 3 bases; nucleotides outside the gene matches: 19. In nucleotides, the CDR3 is TGTGCCAGCAGCCCCATCACGTGGGGGGGTTTGGCCAACTACGAGCAGTACTTC. Protein: CASSPITWGGLANYEQYF.

The J gene is TRBJ1-3, the V gene TRBV7-2; 8 nucleotides align to TRBD1. Germline V gene lookup returns CDR1 SGHTA and CDR2 FQGNSA. Trimming at V came to 1 base and at J to 2 bases, leaving 4 bases not matched to a gene. CDR3 length: 16 residues. The DNA of the CDR3 is TGTGCCAGCAGCTTAGGCAGGGGGCTCGCTGGAAACACCATATATTTT. Amino acid sequence: CASSLGRGLAGNTIYF.

This chain connects TRBV19 to TRBJ2-2; 7 nucleotides agree with TRBD1. V lost 6 bases to trimming and J lost 7 bases; unmatched junction nucleotides: 5. This CDR3 contains 13 residues. Germline values: CDR1 LNHDA, CDR2 SQIVND (reference sequence). The CDR3 loop reads CASRPTGLGELFF. The DNA of the CDR3 is TGTGCCAGTAGGCCGACAGGGCTCGGGGAGCTGTTTTTT.

The chain uses TRBV18 and TRBJ2-4; D not resolved. The V and J ends lost 0 bases and 0 bases respectively, with 6 bases between them. Germline lookup yields CDR1 KGHSH and CDR2 LQKENI. The CDR3 runs to 15 residues. The CDR3 DNA follows: TGTGCCAGCTCACCACCCGCGAAAGCCAAAAACATTCAGTACTTC. Translating gives CASSPPAKAKNIQYF.